Listed below are T cell receptor beta chains from one sample, sequenced in a study of cytomegalovirus exposure and HLA in healthy donors. The table came from immunoSEQ multiplex PCR; TCRdb's copy has only in-frame clones and leaves some out. The sample carries approximately 180,000 clones, over 9.5% recorded once. What was sequenced was PBMCs. These receptor sequences come from a man in his fifties or sixties in good health and CMV-seropositive. The CDR3 runs from the conserved cysteine through the conserved F or W. A D gene is named only where the DNA matches it firmly. Part of the rows lack a size; the others show once, few, many or a class for expanded clones.

cdr3_nt: TGTGCCAGCAGTTGGGGGGATGAAAAACTGTTTTTT
cdr3_aa: CASSWGDEKLFF
clone_size: few
d_call: .
j_call: TRBJ1-4
cdr3_length: 12
v_call: TRBV6-6

cdr3_nt: TGCGCCAGCAGCTTGTGGGGCTTTGGGGTGGGGACAGATACGCAGTATTTT
cdr3_aa: CASSLWGFGVGTDTQYF
clone_size: few
d_call: .
j_call: TRBJ2-3
cdr3_length: 17
v_call: TRBV5-1

cdr3_nt: TGTGCCAGCAGTGAATCGGGACAACGCTACAATGAGCAGTTCTTC
cdr3_aa: CASSESGQRYNEQFF
clone_size: few
d_call: .
j_call: TRBJ2-1
cdr3_length: 15
v_call: TRBV2

cdr3_nt: TGTGCCAGTGTGGACAGGATGTATGGCTACACCTTC
cdr3_aa: CASVDRMYGYTF
clone_size: few
d_call: TRBD1
j_call: TRBJ1-2
cdr3_length: 12
v_call: TRBV27

cdr3_nt: TGCGCCAGCAGCCTGGGGCCAGGGGGGAACACTGGAGCTTTCTTT
cdr3_aa: CASSLGPGGNTGAFF
clone_size: .
d_call: TRBD1
j_call: TRBJ1-1
cdr3_length: 15
v_call: TRBV5-1

cdr3_nt: TGCAGTGGGAGCTCAGGGGATGAAGCTTTCTTT
cdr3_aa: CSGSSGDEAFF
clone_size: few
d_call: .
j_call: TRBJ1-1
cdr3_length: 11
v_call: TRBV20-1

cdr3_nt: TGTGCCAGCAGTGCTAGATCTCAAGGAGATACGCAGTATTTT
cdr3_aa: CASSARSQGDTQYF
clone_size: few
d_call: .
j_call: TRBJ2-3
cdr3_length: 14
v_call: TRBV6-1

cdr3_nt: TGTGCCAGCAGCCAAGCGGAGACAGGGGAGGGTGGCTACACCTTC
cdr3_aa: CASSQAETGEGGYTF
clone_size: few
d_call: TRBD1
j_call: TRBJ1-2
cdr3_length: 15
v_call: TRBV4-2

cdr3_nt: TGTGCCAGCAGCTTACGCAGGGACACTGAAGCTTTCTTT
cdr3_aa: CASSLRRDTEAFF
clone_size: few
d_call: .
j_call: TRBJ1-1
cdr3_length: 13
v_call: TRBV11-1

cdr3_nt: TGTGCCAGTAGTATATGGCAGTCTCATCAGCCCCAGCATTTT
cdr3_aa: CASSIWQSHQPQHF
clone_size: .
d_call: .
j_call: TRBJ1-5
cdr3_length: 14
v_call: TRBV19

cdr3_nt: TGCGCCAGCAGCTTGGCCGGTCGGGGGACCTTGTCAACTAATGAAAAACTGTTTTTT
cdr3_aa: CASSLAGRGTLSTNEKLFF
clone_size: few
d_call: .
j_call: TRBJ1-4
cdr3_length: 19
v_call: TRBV5-1

cdr3_nt: TGTGCCAGCAGCTTAGCGGGGGGGTCCTATGGCTACACCTTC
cdr3_aa: CASSLAGGSYGYTF
clone_size: .
d_call: .
j_call: TRBJ1-2
cdr3_length: 14
v_call: TRBV7-8

cdr3_nt: TGTGCCAGCAGCTCCGGACAGGGGGCGAACACTGAAGCTTTCTTT
cdr3_aa: CASSSGQGANTEAFF
clone_size: .
d_call: TRBD1
j_call: TRBJ1-1
cdr3_length: 15
v_call: TRBV7-2